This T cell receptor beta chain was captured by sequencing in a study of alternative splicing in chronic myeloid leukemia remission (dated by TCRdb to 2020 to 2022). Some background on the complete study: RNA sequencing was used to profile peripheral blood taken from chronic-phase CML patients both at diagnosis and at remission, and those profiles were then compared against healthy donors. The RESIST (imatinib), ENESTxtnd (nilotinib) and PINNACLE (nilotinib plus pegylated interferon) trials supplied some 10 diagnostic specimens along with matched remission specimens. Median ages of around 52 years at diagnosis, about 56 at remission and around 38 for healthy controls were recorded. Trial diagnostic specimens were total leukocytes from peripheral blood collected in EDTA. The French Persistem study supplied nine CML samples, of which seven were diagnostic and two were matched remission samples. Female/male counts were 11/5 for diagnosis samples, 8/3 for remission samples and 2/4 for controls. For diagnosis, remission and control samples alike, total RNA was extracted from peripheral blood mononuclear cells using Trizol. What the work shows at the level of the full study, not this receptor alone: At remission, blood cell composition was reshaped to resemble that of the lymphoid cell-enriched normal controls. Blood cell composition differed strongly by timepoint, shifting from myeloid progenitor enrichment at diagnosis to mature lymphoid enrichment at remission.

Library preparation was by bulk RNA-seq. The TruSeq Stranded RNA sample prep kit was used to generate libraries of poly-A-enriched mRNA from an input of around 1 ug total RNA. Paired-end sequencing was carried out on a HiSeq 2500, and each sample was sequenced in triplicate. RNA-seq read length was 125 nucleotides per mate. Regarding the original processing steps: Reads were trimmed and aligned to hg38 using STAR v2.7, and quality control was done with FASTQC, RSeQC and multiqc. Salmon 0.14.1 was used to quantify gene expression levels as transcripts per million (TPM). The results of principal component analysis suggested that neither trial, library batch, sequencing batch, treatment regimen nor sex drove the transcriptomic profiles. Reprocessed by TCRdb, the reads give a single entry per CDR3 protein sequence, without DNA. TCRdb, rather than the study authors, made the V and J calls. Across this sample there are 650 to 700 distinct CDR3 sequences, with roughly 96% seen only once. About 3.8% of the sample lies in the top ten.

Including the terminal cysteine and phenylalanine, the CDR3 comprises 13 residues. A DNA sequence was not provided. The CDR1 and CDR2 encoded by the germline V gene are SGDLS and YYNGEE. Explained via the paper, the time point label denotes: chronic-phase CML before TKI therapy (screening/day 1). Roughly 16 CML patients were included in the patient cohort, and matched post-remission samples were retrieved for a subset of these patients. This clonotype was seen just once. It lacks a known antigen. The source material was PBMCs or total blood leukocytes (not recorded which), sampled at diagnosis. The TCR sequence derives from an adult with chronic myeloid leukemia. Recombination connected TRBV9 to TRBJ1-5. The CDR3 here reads CASSVASNQPQHF.